Shown below are 14 T cell receptor beta chains from a single sample sequenced in a study of T cells after yellow fever vaccination. TCRdb ran MiXCR on the 5' RACE reads and lists one entry per CDR3 protein. The sample records hundreds of thousands of distinct CDR3 sequences, around a tenth being singletons. The starting material was PBMCs, obtained on the day of the first yellow fever vaccination. Receptors originate from a young man who received the YFV17D yellow fever vaccine.

The chain combines TRBV6-1 with TRBJ2-5; 7 bases match TRBD2. CDR3 size: 13 residues. Germline V gives CDR1 MNHNS, CDR2 SASEGT. Losses at the gene ends were 3 bases for V and 4 bases for J; bases not matched to a gene: 2. CDR3 amino acids: CASSEREGETQYF. CDR3 nucleotides: TGTGCCAGCAGTGAGAGGGAGGGAGAGACCCAGTACTTC.

This clonotype occurred many times. The rearrangement uses TRBV4-3 and TRBJ2-1; 10 bases are shared with TRBD1. J was trimmed by 5 bases and V by 0 bases; bases with no gene match: 10. Germline loops: CDR1 LGHNA, CDR2 YSLEER. This CDR3 is 18 amino acids long. The CDR3 DNA is TGCGCCAGCAGCCAAGATCCCCTGGGACAGGGGAACCACAATGAGCAGTTCTTC. The encoded protein is CASSQDPLGQGNHNEQFF.

This clonotype has just a few counts. The chain has TRBV10-3 and TRBJ2-7; the match to TRBD1 covers 7 bases. The CDR3 loop spans 14 amino acids. V was pared by 0 bases and J by 2 bases, with 1 base of the junction left unmatched. Germline V CDR1 and CDR2: ENHRY, SYGVKD. DNA of the CDR3: TGTGCCATCAGTGAGTCTCAGGGGGCCTACGAGCAGTACTTC. This translates into CAISESQGAYEQYF.

V and J are TRBV14 and TRBJ2-7, with D unclear. V shed 0 bases and J shed 5 bases, with 11 bases lying between them. The CDR3 spans 14 residues. Germline CDR1 is SGHDN and CDR2 is FVKESK. The CDR3 reads CASSQDRVVDEQYF. In DNA form, the CDR3 reads TGTGCCAGCAGCCAAGATAGGGTAGTTGACGAGCAGTACTTC. Based on the CDR3 plus reference TRBV14 and TRBJ2-7, the full variable domain is EAGVTQFPSHSVIEKGQTVTLRCDPISGHDNLYWYRRVMGKEIKFLLHFVKESKQDESGMPNNRFLAERTGGTYSTLKVQPAELEDSGVYFCASSQDRVVDEQYFGPGTRLTVT.

The chain employs TRBV3-1 and TRBJ2-3; 7 bases align to TRBD1. The V segment lost 4 bases and the J segment 2 bases; nucleotides outside the gene matches: 9. This CDR3 is built from 16 residues. CDR1 and CDR2 from the germline V gene are LGHDT and YNNKEL (reference sequence). The CDR3 DNA follows: TGTGCCAGCAGCCCCTCCGAAGGGGGCCTCACAGATACGCAGTATTTT. This codes for CASSPSEGGLTDTQYF.

This chain connects TRBV7-9 to TRBJ1-1; D is undetermined. There are 12 residues in the CDR3. The V gene lost 3 bases and the J gene lost 6 bases, with 8 bases spanning the gap. Germline CDR1 reads SEHNR; CDR2 reads FQNEAQ (reference sequence). Written as DNA, the CDR3 is TGTGCCAGCAGCTTGAAGTTCCCTGAAGCTTTCTTT. Residues: CASSLKFPEAFF.

This clonotype was counted only a few times. V is TRBV28 and J is TRBJ1-2, with 7 bases matching TRBD1. The CDR3 covers 13 residues. With V trimmed by 6 bases and J by 4 bases, 5 bases remained unmatched. Germline lookup yields CDR1 MDHEN and CDR2 SYDVKM. The CDR3 DNA follows: TGTGCCAGCAGGTCAGACAGGGCCTATGGCTACACCTTC. Encoded protein: CASRSDRAYGYTF.

This chain joins TRBV6-1 and TRBJ2-3, with D hard to call. This CDR3 is built from 16 residues. Trimming shortened V by 1 base and J by 2 bases, and 13 bases separated the two germline ends. CDR1 is MNHNS, CDR2 SASEGT, per germline. The CDR3 region is CASSEGLSSATDTQYF. The CDR3, as DNA: TGTGCCAGCAGTGAAGGCCTCTCCTCTGCCACAGATACGCAGTATTTT.

The chain carries TRBV12-3 or TRBV12-4 and TRBJ2-3; possibly TRBD1 for D (6 bases). CDR3 length equals 15 residues. Trimming shortened V by 7 bases and J by 0 bases, and 14 bases separated the two germline ends. The CDR3, as DNA: TGTGCCAGCACCTTAGTGGGGGCTAGCACAGATACGCAGTATTTT. Amino acid sequence: CASTLVGASTDTQYF.

Here the CDR3 reads CASSASGGIDDYTF. The CDR3 bases are TGTGCCAGCAGCGCCTCAGGGGGTATTGATGACTACACCTTC. The chain has TRBV9 and TRBJ1-2; 7 bases line up with TRBD1. CDR3 length: 14 amino acids. The trim removed 3 bases at V and 10 bases at J, leaving 12 bases unmatched. CDR1 and CDR2 from the germline V gene are SGDLS and YYNGEE.

This clonotype was counted many times. This chain uses TRBV6-2 or TRBV6-3 with TRBJ2-1, with D possibly TRBD1 on 6 matching bases. Germline loops: CDR1 MNHEY, CDR2 SVGEGT. CDR3 length: 14 residues. With 3 bases removed from V and 3 bases from J, the gap between germline ends came to 9 bases. The CDR3 DNA follows: TGTGCCAGCAGTTATTGGACAGACTACAATGAGCAGTTCTTC. Encoded protein: CASSYWTDYNEQFF.

This chain joins TRBV9 and TRBJ2-3; D is possibly TRBD2 (7 bases). The V end lost 3 bases, the J end lost 0 bases, and 17 bases lay between the germline ends. The CDR3 totals 17 residues. CDR1 and CDR2 from the germline V gene are SGDLS and YYNGEE. The CDR3 here is CASSGGASGTSTDTQYF. The CDR3, as DNA: TGTGCCAGCAGCGGGGGGGCTAGCGGAACTAGCACAGATACGCAGTATTTT.

This clonotype was picked up many times. An end of the junction does not agree with germline; a read error may underlie this. The rearrangement uses TRBV7-2 and TRBJ2-2, with D tentatively TRBD1 (6 bases). Germline CDR1 reads SGHTA; CDR2 reads FQGNSA. The CDR3 contains 17 residues. In DNA, the CDR3 is TGTGCCAGCAGGTTAGGGCCGGGGACATACCTCACCGGGGAGCTGTTTTTT. Amino acid sequence: CASRLGPGTYLTGELFF.

The chain carries TRBV4-3 and TRBJ2-3, with D uncertain. CDR3 size: 13 residues. V lost 3 bases to trimming and J lost 0 bases, with 4 bases between them. Germline lookup yields CDR1 LGHNA and CDR2 YSLEER. As DNA, the CDR3 is TGCGCCAGCAGCCAGGAGAGCACAGATACGCAGTATTTT. Its translation: CASSQESTDTQYF.